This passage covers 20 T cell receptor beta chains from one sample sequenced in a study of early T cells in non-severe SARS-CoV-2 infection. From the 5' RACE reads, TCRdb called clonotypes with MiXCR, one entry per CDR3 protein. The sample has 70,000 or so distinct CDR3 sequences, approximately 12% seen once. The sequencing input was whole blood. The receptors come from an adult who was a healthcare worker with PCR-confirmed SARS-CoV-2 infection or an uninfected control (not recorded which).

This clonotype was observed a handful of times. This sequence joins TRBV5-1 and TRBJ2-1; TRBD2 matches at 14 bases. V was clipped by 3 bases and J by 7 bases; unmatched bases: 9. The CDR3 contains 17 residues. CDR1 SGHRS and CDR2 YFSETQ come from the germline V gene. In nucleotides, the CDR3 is TGCGCCAGCAGCTCCGGGACTAGCGGGAGTTGGGGAAATGAGCAGTTCTTC. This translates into CASSSGTSGSWGNEQFF. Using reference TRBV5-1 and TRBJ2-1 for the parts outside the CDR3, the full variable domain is KAGVTQTPRYLIKTRGQQVTLSCSPISGHRSVSWYQQTPGQGLQFLFEYFSETQRNKGNFPGRFSGRQFSNSRSEMNVSTLELGDSALYLCASSSGTSGSWGNEQFFGPGTRLTVL.

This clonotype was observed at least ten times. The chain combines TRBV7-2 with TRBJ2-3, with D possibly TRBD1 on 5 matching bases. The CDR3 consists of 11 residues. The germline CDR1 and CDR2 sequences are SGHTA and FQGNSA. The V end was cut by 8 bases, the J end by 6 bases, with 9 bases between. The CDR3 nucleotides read TGTGCCAGCGGGGCAACGGATACGCAGTATTTT. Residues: CASGATDTQYF.

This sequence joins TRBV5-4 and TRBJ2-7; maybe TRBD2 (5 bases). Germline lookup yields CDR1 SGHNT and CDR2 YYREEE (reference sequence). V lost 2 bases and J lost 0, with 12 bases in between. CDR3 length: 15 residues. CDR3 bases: TGTGCCAGCAGCTTAGGAGTGGGGAGCTCCTACGAGCAGTACTTC. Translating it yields CASSLGVGSSYEQYF.

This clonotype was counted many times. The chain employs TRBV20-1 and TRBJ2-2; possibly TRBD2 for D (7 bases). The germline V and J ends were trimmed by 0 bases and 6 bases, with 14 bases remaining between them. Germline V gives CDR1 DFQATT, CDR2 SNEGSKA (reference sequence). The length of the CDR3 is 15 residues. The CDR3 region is CSARDTGREAGELFF. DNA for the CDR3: TGCAGTGCTAGAGACACAGGGAGGGAGGCCGGGGAGCTGTTTTTT.

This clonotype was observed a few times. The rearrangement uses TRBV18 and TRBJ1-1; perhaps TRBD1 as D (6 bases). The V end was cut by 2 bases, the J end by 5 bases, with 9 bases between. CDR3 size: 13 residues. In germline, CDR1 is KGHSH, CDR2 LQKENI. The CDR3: CASSPGGQTEAFF. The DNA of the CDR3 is TGTGCCAGCTCACCAGGGGGGCAGACTGAAGCTTTCTTT.

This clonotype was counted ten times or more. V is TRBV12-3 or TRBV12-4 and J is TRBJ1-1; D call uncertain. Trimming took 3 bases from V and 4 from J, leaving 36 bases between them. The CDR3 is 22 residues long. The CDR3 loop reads CASSFEAPWFAGVSGKATEAFF. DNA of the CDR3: TGTGCCAGCAGTTTTGAGGCCCCATGGTTCGCAGGAGTATCAGGAAAAGCCACTGAAGCTTTCTTT.

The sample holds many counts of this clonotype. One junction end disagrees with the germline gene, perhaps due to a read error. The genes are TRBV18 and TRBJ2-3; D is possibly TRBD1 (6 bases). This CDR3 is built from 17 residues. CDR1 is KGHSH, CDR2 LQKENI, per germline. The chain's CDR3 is CASSPRRQATSTDTQYF. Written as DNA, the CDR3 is TGTGCCAGCTCTCCACGCCGACAGGCTACTAGCACAGATACGCAGTATTTT. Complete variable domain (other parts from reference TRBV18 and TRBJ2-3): NAGVMQNPRHLVRRRGQEARLRCSPMKGHSHVYWYRQLPEEGLKFMVYLQKENIIDESGMPKERFSAEFPKEGPSILRIQQVVRGDSAAYFCASSPRRQATSTDTQYFGPGTRLTVL.

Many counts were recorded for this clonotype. CDR3 coding DNA: TGTGCCACCAGTGATTCTAGCGGGAGGAGATCCTACAATGAGCAGTTCTTC. It specifies CATSDSSGRRSYNEQFF. The chain recombines TRBV24-1 with TRBJ2-1, with 11 bases fitting TRBD2. Germline V gene sequence: CDR1 KGHDR, CDR2 SFDVKD. Losses at the gene ends were 2 bases for V and 1 base for J; bases not matched to a gene: 3. CDR3 length: 17 residues.

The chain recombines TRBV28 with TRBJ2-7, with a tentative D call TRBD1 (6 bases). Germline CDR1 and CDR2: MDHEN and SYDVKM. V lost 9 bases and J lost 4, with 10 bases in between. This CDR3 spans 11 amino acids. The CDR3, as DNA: TGTGCCAGTAGGGGGTATTACGAGCAGTACTTC. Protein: CASRGYYEQYF.

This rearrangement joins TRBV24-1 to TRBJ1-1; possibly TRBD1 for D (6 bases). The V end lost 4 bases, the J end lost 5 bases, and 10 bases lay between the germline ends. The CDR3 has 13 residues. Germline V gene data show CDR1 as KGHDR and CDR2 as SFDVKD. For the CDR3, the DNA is TGTGCCACCAGTGAGAACCAGGGGACTGAAGCTTTCTTT. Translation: CATSENQGTEAFF.

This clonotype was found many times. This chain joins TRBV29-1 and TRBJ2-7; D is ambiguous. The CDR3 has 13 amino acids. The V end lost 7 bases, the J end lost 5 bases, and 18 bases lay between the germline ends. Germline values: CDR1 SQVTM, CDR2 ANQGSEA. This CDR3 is CSGATVPGDEQYF. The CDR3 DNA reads TGCAGCGGCGCTACAGTTCCCGGAGACGAGCAGTACTTC.

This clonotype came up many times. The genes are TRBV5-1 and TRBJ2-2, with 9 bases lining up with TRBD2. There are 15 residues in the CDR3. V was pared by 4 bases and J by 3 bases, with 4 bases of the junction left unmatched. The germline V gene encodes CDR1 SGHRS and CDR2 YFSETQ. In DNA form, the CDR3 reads TGCGCCAGCAGCACTGGGACTAGCTACACCGGGGAGCTGTTTTTT. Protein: CASSTGTSYTGELFF.

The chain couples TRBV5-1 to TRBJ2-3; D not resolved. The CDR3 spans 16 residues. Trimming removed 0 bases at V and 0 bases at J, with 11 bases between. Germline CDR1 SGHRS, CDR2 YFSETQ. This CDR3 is CASSLADVTSTDTQYF. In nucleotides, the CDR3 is TGCGCCAGCAGCTTGGCGGACGTTACTAGCACAGATACGCAGTATTTT.

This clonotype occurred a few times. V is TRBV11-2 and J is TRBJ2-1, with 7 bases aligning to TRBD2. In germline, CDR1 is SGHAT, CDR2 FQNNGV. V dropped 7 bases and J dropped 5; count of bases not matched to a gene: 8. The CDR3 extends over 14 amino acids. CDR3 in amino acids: CASIGGRHDNEQFF. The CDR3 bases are TGTGCCAGCATCGGCGGGAGACATGACAATGAGCAGTTCTTC.

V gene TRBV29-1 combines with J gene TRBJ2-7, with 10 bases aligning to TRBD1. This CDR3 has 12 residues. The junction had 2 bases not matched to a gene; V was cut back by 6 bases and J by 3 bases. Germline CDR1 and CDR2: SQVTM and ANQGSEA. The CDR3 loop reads CSVGQGSYEQYF. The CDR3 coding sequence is TGCAGCGTGGGACAGGGGAGCTACGAGCAGTACTTC.

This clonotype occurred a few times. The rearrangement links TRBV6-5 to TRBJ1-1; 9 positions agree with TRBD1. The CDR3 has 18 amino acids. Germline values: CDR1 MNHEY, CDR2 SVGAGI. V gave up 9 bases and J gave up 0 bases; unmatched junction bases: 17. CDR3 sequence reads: CASKGQGFSRAMNTEAFF. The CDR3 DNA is TGTGCCAGTAAGGGACAGGGATTCTCCAGGGCCATGAACACTGAAGCTTTCTTT.

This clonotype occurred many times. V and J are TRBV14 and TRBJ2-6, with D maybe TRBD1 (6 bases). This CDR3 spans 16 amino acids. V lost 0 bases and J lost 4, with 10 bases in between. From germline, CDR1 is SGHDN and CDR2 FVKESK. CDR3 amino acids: CASSQERGFGANVLTF. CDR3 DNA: TGTGCCAGCAGCCAAGAAAGGGGGTTCGGGGCCAACGTCCTGACTTTC.

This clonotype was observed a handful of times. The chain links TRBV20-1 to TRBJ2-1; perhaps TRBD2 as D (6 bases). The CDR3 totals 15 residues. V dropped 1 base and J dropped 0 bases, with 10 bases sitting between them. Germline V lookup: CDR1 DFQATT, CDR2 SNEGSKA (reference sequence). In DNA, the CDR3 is TGCAGTGCTAGAGTAGCGGTAAGCTCCTACAATGAGCAGTTCTTC. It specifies CSARVAVSSYNEQFF.

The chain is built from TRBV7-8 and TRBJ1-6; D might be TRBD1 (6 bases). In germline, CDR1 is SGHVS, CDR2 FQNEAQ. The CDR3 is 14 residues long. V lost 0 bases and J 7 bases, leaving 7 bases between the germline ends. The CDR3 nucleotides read TGTGCCAGCAGCTTAGCACAGGGCAATTCACCCCTCCACTTT. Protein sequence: CASSLAQGNSPLHF.

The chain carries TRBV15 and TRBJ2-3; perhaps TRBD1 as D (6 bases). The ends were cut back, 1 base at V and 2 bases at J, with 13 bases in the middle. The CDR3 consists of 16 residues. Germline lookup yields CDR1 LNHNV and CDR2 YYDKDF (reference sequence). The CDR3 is CATSRGGQRHTDTQYF. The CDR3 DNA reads TGTGCCACCAGCAGAGGAGGACAGCGGCACACAGATACGCAGTATTTT.